This T cell receptor (beta chain) is drawn from a study of blood T cell repertoires in COVID-19. Study overall: From the United States, Italy and Spain came samples of acute and convalescent COVID-19. Sample material is recorded as cDNA or gDNA derived from T cells, B-cell-depleted T cells, or PBMCs.

How the authors handled the data: Estimation of nucleated cell counts was performed using reference gene primer amplification. Assay used: immunoSEQ multiplex PCR; TCRdb lists only in-frame clones, some missing. V, J and clone size were drawn from that table, and D and trimming were deduced from the DNA. The sample lists 75,000 to 95,000 clones, 90% seen once, with 1.5% to 2% in the top ten. This CDR3 has 15 residues. The junction had 9 bases not matched to a gene; V was cut back by 0 bases and J by 8 bases. Germline V gene lookup returns CDR1 LNHDA and CDR2 SQIVND (reference sequence). The sample taken for sequencing was peripheral blood. The rearrangement joins TRBV19 to TRBJ1-2, with 7 bases identical to TRBD1. The source is a man between 60 and 75 years old with acute or convalescent COVID-19. CDR3 amino acids: CASSIDGRRQGGYTF. CDR3 bases: TGTGCCAGTAGTATAGATGGGAGACGACAGGGAGGCTACACCTTC.